A single T cell receptor beta chain is shown here with its context. Its antigen is undetermined. Data came from immunoSEQ multiplex PCR; TCRdb stores just in-frame clones and leaves some out. The table lists thousands of clones, 90% to 95% of them singletons. The sample is drawn from a study of T cells and Merkel cell carcinoma outcomes. Study-wide results and limits: Reportedly, T-cell repertoire with density predicts Merkel cell carcinoma outcomes.

The germline gives CDR1 SGHTA, CDR2 FQGNSA. V dropped 4 bases and J dropped 3; count of bases not matched to a gene: 3. This CDR3 region has 13 residues. The chain is built from TRBV7-2 and TRBJ2-7, with TRBD2 matching 7 bases. The sample taken for sequencing was tumor tissue from Merkel cell carcinoma. The TCR sequence derives from a human donor with Merkel cell carcinoma. Here the CDR3 reads CASSSASGYEQYF. As DNA, the CDR3 is TGTGCCAGCAGCTCAGCTAGCGGCTACGAGCAGTACTTC. The variable domain in full, with the rest retrieved from reference TRBV7-2 and TRBJ2-7, is GAGVSQSPSNKVTEKGKDVELRCDPISGHTALYWYRQSLGQGLEFLIYFQGNSAPDKSGLPSDRFSAERTGGSVSTLTIQRTQQEDSAVYLCASSSASGYEQYFGPGTRLTVT.